The 6 T cell receptor beta chains listed next were all sequenced from one sample in a study of blood T cell repertoires in COVID-19. Profiled with immunoSEQ multiplex PCR; TCRdb holds only in-frame clones, not every one. The data contain under 400,000 clones, 88% of them seen just once; the ten biggest clones take up over 1%. Specimen: PBMCs or T cells enriched from blood (not recorded which). The receptors come from a woman aged 30 to 39 who had been exposed to COVID-19.

This clone was counted a few times. The chain recombines TRBV2 with TRBJ1-5; 8 nucleotides match TRBD1. The CDR3 contains 14 residues. In germline, CDR1 is SNHLY, CDR2 FYNNEI. The V gene end was trimmed by 6 bases and the J gene end by 6 bases; junction bases not matched to a gene: 7. The CDR3 region is CASRGRGRGQPQHF. In DNA form, the CDR3 reads TGTGCCAGCAGGGGCAGGGGGCGCGGTCAGCCCCAGCATTTT.

The chain recombines TRBV2 with TRBJ2-2; possible D gene TRBD1, 5 bases. The V gene's germline CDR1 is SNHLY and CDR2 FYNNEI. V was shortened by 6 bases and J by 0 bases, with 11 bases between the two germline ends. CDR3 length equals 15 residues. The CDR3, as DNA: TGTGCCAGCAGCACAGACAGACCGAACACCGGGGAGCTGTTTTTT. Its translation is CASSTDRPNTGELFF.

The chain couples TRBV10-1 to TRBJ2-1, with a tentative D call TRBD2 (6 bases). In germline, CDR1 is WNHNN, CDR2 SYGVQD (reference sequence). V lost 2 bases and J lost 7, with 9 bases in between. The CDR3 is 13 residues long. The CDR3 sequence is CASSEASVNEQFF. CDR3 nucleotide sequence: TGCGCCAGCAGTGAGGCTAGCGTAAATGAGCAGTTCTTC.

The rearrangement joins TRBV27 to TRBJ2-3, with D maybe TRBD2 (5 bases). This CDR3 is 18 amino acids long. Germline V gene data show CDR1 as MNHEY and CDR2 as SMNVEV (reference sequence). V was cut by 0 bases and J by 0 bases, with 16 bases left in between. CDR3 residues: CASSLSYVGAVSTDTQYF. DNA for the CDR3: TGTGCCAGCAGTTTATCCTACGTGGGAGCGGTGAGCACAGATACGCAGTATTTT.

This clone has just one count. The chain couples TRBV5-1 to TRBJ2-3; TRBD2 matches 11 bases. The CDR3 loop spans 17 amino acids. Germline lookup yields CDR1 SGHRS and CDR2 YFSETQ. The V segment lost 4 bases and the J segment 3 bases; nucleotides outside the gene matches: 10. Written as DNA, the CDR3 is TGCGCCAGCAGCCTTAGCGGGAGGGCCCCAGGTACAGATACGCAGTATTTT. Protein sequence: CASSLSGRAPGTDTQYF.

The CDR3 DNA reads TGTGCCAGCAGTTTACAACAGGGGGCTGGAAACACCATATATTTT. This sequence encodes CASSLQQGAGNTIYF. This chain joins TRBV28 and TRBJ1-3; the match to TRBD1 covers 8 bases. CDR1 and CDR2 (germline): MDHEN, SYDVKM. The CDR3 is 15 residues long. Trimming cost V 2 bases and J 2 bases; bases outside gene matches: 2.